Below are 20 T cell receptor beta chains sequenced from a single sample in a study of shared clonotypes between healthy human individuals. Profiling relied on immunoSEQ multiplex PCR, and the TCRdb table lists in-frame clones only, not all of them. The sample comprises roughly 1,000,000 clones, approximately 80% of which are singletons, and roughly 0.56% rests with the top ten. The sequenced sample consisted of memory CD4+ T cells from PBMCs. The subset was: CD45RA-negative fraction. These receptor sequences come from a man aged 18 to 30 in good health. Some clones in this sample may be carry-over from other donors' samples.

V gene TRBV11-2 combines with J gene TRBJ2-7, with a tentative D call TRBD1 (6 bases). CDR1 and CDR2 from the germline V gene are SGHAT and FQNNGV. CDR3 length: 13 residues. V was trimmed by 4 bases and J by 2 bases, leaving 9 bases between them. As DNA, the CDR3 is TGTGCCAGCAGCTCTACAGGGACCTACGAGCAGTACTTC. Amino acids: CASSSTGTYEQYF.

This clone appeared a single time. The chain recombines TRBV7-2 with TRBJ2-7; 8 nucleotides line up with TRBD2. V gave up 1 base and J gave up 5 bases; unmatched junction bases: 7. Germline-derived CDR1 and CDR2 are SGHTA and FQGNSA. The CDR3 length is 15 residues. CDR3 protein: CASSLDGRAGDEQYF. CDR3 bases: TGTGCCAGCAGCTTAGACGGGAGGGCCGGGGACGAGCAGTACTTC. Together with reference TRBV7-2 and TRBJ2-7, the CDR3 gives the full variable domain: GAGVSQSPSNKVTEKGKDVELRCDPISGHTALYWYRQSLGQGLEFLIYFQGNSAPDKSGLPSDRFSAERTGGSVSTLTIQRTQQEDSAVYLCASSLDGRAGDEQYFGPGTRLTVT.

This clone was recorded many times. The J gene is TRBJ1-1, the V gene TRBV6-1; D ambiguous. Germline V gene lookup returns CDR1 MNHNS and CDR2 SASEGT. This CDR3 contains 17 residues. V lost 2 bases and J 7 bases, leaving 23 bases between the germline ends. The CDR3 loop is CASSELPAGMGADEAFF. In DNA form, the CDR3 reads TGTGCCAGCAGTGAATTGCCGGCCGGTATGGGTGCAGATGAAGCTTTCTTT.

This chain links TRBV5-4 with TRBJ1-1, with D uncertain. CDR1 and CDR2 (germline): SGHNT, YYREEE (reference sequence). The germline V and J ends were trimmed by 0 bases and 9 bases, with 15 bases remaining between them. The CDR3 has 14 residues. Here the CDR3 DNA reads TGTGCCAGCAGCTTGGAAGATATTAACCCTCAAGCTTTCTTT. Translated, it gives CASSLEDINPQAFF.

Note on this clone: A read error may explain this, as a much larger clone is one base away. Other DNA sequences in this sample translate to the same CDR3. The chain couples TRBV7-3 to TRBJ2-3, with D unclear. With 1 base removed from V and 4 bases from J, the gap between germline ends came to 3 bases. The length of the CDR3 is 12 residues. Germline CDR1 is SGHTA and CDR2 is FQGTGA. Here the CDR3 reads CASSLSADTQYF. CDR3 DNA sequence: TGTGCCAGCAGCTTAAGTGCAGATACGCAGTATTTT.

The gene calls are TRBV9 and TRBJ1-5; TRBD1 might be the D (5 bases). Germline CDR1 SGDLS, CDR2 YYNGEE. Trimming cost V 4 bases and J 0 bases, with 11 bases left between them. The CDR3 covers 15 residues. The DNA for the CDR3 is TGTGCCAGCAGCCCACAGGAATATAGCAATCAGCCCCAGCATTTT. This codes for CASSPQEYSNQPQHF.

V usage is TRBV5-3 and J usage is TRBJ1-1; D gene ambiguous. TRBV5-3 is an ORF; its function is uncertain. Trimming took off 6 bases at V and 1 base at J, with 16 bases between the two ends. The CDR3 extends over 15 amino acids. The CDR3 reads CARTRYCRENTEAFF. The CDR3 nucleotides read TGTGCCAGAACCCGGTATTGTAGGGAGAACACTGAAGCTTTCTTT.

This chain uses TRBV28 with TRBJ2-7, with 9 bases fitting TRBD1. The V gene end was trimmed by 6 bases and the J gene end by 7 bases; junction bases not matched to a gene: 7. The CDR3 has 13 amino acids. CDR1 and CDR2 (germline): MDHEN, SYDVKM. Here the CDR3 DNA reads TGTGCCAGCAGCCTTACGGACAGGGGAGAGCAGTACTTC. It encodes CASSLTDRGEQYF.

The table lists this clone with a few counts. The chain links TRBV5-1 to TRBJ2-1, with TRBD2 matching over 14 bases. The CDR3 sequence is 16 residues long. CDR1 and CDR2 (germline): SGHRS, YFSETQ. The V segment lost 4 bases and the J segment 3 bases; nucleotides outside the gene matches: 3. CDR3 amino acids: CASSLGTSGSYNEQFF. CDR3 DNA: TGCGCCAGCAGCCTAGGGACTAGCGGGAGCTACAATGAGCAGTTCTTC.

This clone was seen repeatedly, ten times or more. The V and J genes are TRBV28 and TRBJ1-4; maybe TRBD1 (5 bases). This CDR3 has 17 amino acids. The germline CDR1 and CDR2 sequences are MDHEN and SYDVKM. V lost 4 bases and J 0 bases, leaving 15 bases between the germline ends. Written as DNA, the CDR3 is TGTGCCAGCAGTTGGGGTAGGGGACTTGCAACTAATGAAAAACTGTTTTTT. Its protein product is CASSWGRGLATNEKLFF.

The chain couples TRBV5-4 to TRBJ2-6; D possibly corresponds to TRBD1 (5 bases). Germline CDR1 reads SGHNT; CDR2 reads YYREEE (reference sequence). V lost 2 bases, J lost 2 bases, and 11 bases lay in between. The CDR3 is 16 amino acids. CDR3 protein: CASSFPDRPGANVLTF. CDR3 bases: TGTGCCAGCAGCTTTCCCGACAGACCTGGGGCCAACGTCCTGACTTTC.

The chain carries TRBV4-3 and TRBJ2-1; TRBD2 matches at 12 bases. V lost 0 bases and J lost 6; bases outside the gene matches: 3. CDR3 length equals 16 residues. Germline V CDR1 and CDR2: LGHNA, YSLEER. The CDR3 region has the DNA TGCGCCAGCAGCCAAGATCGGGGACTAGCGGGCAATGAGCAGTTCTTC. Translating it yields CASSQDRGLAGNEQFF.

In regard to this clone: A far larger clone is just one base off, so this is likely a read error. Without the conserved terminal phenylalanine or tryptophan, this CDR3 likely stems from a read error. This sequence joins TRBV6-5 and TRBJ1-2, with 11 bases fitting TRBD1. V dropped 8 bases and J dropped 9; count of bases not matched to a gene: 5. This CDR3 comprises 12 residues. Germline V lookup: CDR1 MNHEY, CDR2 SVGAGI. CDR3 residues: CASLGQGASYTL. The DNA for the CDR3 is TGTGCCAGCTTAGGACAGGGGGCTAGCTACACCCTC.

The chain carries TRBV7-2 and TRBJ2-1; 11 nucleotides align to TRBD2. Germline V gives CDR1 SGHTA, CDR2 FQGNSA. The CDR3 has 18 residues. J gave up 0 bases and V 3 bases, and 7 bases lay outside the gene matches. CDR3 nucleotide sequence: TGTGCCAGCAGCTTTCCGGGACTAGCGGTTAGCTCCTACAATGAGCAGTTCTTC. Protein sequence: CASSFPGLAVSSYNEQFF.

This chain connects TRBV28 to TRBJ1-1; no definite D call. Trimming took 2 bases from V and 0 from J, leaving 7 bases between them. The CDR3 is 14 residues long. Germline V gene lookup returns CDR1 MDHEN and CDR2 SYDVKM. The CDR3 here is CASSLVAVNTEAFF. CDR3 sequence (DNA): TGTGCCAGCAGTTTAGTGGCGGTGAACACTGAAGCTTTCTTT.

The table lists this clone with a few counts. The V call is TRBV2, the J call TRBJ1-2; D is ambiguous. The ends were cut back, 3 bases at V and 11 bases at J, with 10 bases in the middle. Germline V lookup: CDR1 SNHLY, CDR2 FYNNEI. The CDR3 sequence is 11 residues long. This CDR3 reads CASSDEALYTF. The DNA of the CDR3 is TGTGCCAGCAGTGACGAGGCCCTGTACACCTTC.

This clone came up a few times. The chain uses TRBV6-1 and TRBJ2-5; 7 nucleotides align to TRBD1. Germline CDR1 MNHNS, CDR2 SASEGT. The V segment lost 7 bases and the J segment 1 base; nucleotides outside the gene matches: 9. The CDR3 spans 15 residues. In DNA form, the CDR3 reads TGTGCCAGCATGACCAGGACAGGACCCCAAGAGACCCAGTACTTC. Encoded protein: CASMTRTGPQETQYF.

The CDR3 DNA reads TGTGCCAGTAGTCTCACACAGGGCAGAACTGGTGGCTACACCTTC. Translated, it gives CASSLTQGRTGGYTF. The chain is built from TRBV19 and TRBJ1-2; D possibly corresponds to TRBD1 (6 bases). The germline V gene has CDR1 LNHDA and CDR2 SQIVND (reference sequence). CDR3 length equals 15 residues. Trimming pared 5 bases from V and 7 bases from J, leaving 20 bases between.

The CDR3 reads CASSPDRGRGYTF. The DNA for the CDR3 is TGTGCCAGCAGCCCGGACAGGGGCAGGGGCTACACCTTC. The chain couples TRBV7-3 to TRBJ1-2; 9 nucleotides agree with TRBD1. Germline V gives CDR1 SGHTA, CDR2 FQGTGA. The CDR3 contains 13 residues. The V and J ends lost 5 bases and 8 bases, in that order; junction bases with no gene match: 6. The full variable domain, completed using reference TRBV7-3 and TRBJ1-2, is GAGVSQTPSNKVTEKGKYVELRCDPISGHTALYWYRQSLGQGPEFLIYFQGTGAADDSGLPNDRFFAVRPEGSVSTLKIQRTERGDSAVYLCASSPDRGRGYTFGSGTRLTVV.

V usage is TRBV19 and J usage is TRBJ1-2; D is ambiguous. CDR1 and CDR2 (germline): LNHDA, SQIVND (reference sequence). CDR3 length equals 12 residues. Trimming took 6 bases from V and 4 from J, leaving 9 bases between them. The CDR3 bases are TGTGCCAGTAGGAAACGCCTCTATGGCTACACCTTC. This sequence encodes CASRKRLYGYTF.